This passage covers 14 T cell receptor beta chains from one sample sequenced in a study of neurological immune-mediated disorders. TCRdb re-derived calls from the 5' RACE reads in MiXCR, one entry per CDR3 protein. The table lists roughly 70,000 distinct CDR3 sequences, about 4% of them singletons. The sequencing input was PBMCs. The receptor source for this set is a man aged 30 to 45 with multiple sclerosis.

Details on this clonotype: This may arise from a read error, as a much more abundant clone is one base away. The CDR3 spells CASSVAQGANVKGYTF. The CDR3 region has the DNA TGTGCCAGCAGCGTAGCACAGGGGGCAAATGTAAAAGGCTACACCTTC. The V call is TRBV9, the J call TRBJ1-2; TRBD1 agrees at 9 bases. CDR1 and CDR2 from the germline V gene are SGDLS and YYNGEE. This CDR3 spans 16 amino acids. The trim removed 0 bases at V and 8 bases at J, leaving 11 bases unmatched.

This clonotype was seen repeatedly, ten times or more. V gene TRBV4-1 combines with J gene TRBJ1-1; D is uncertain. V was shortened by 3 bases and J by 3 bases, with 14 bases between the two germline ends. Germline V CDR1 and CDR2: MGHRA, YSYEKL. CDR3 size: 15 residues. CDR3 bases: TGCGCCAGCAGCCAGCCCAGAGACGGAGACACTGAAGCTTTCTTT. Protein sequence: CASSQPRDGDTEAFF.

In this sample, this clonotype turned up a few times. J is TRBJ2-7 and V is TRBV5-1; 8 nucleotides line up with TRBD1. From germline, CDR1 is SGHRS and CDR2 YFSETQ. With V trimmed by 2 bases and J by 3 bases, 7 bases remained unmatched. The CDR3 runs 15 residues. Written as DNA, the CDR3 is TGCGCCAGCAGCTTCGCCGGGACAGGAGTCTACGAGCAGTACTTC. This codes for CASSFAGTGVYEQYF.

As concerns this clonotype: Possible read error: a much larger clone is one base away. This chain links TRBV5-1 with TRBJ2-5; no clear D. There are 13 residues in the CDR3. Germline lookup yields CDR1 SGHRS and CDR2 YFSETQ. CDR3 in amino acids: CAISSEYGETQYF. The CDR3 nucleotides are TGCGCCATCAGCTCGGAGTACGGGGAGACCCAGTACTTC.

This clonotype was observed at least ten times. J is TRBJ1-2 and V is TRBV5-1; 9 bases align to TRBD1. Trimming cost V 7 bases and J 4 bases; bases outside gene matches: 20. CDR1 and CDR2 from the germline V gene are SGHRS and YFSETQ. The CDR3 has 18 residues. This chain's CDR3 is CASGWDKQQGAQSYGYTF. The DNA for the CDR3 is TGCGCCAGCGGATGGGATAAGCAACAGGGGGCGCAAAGCTATGGCTACACCTTC.

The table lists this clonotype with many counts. The CDR3 DNA follows: TGCAGTGCTAGAGTGGGACAGGGTGCCGGGGAGCTGTTTTTT. Translated: CSARVGQGAGELFF. The V call is TRBV20-1, the J call TRBJ2-2; 9 bases map to TRBD1. Germline loops: CDR1 DFQATT, CDR2 SNEGSKA (reference sequence). V lost 1 base, J lost 6 bases, and 3 bases stayed unmatched. This CDR3 is built from 14 residues.

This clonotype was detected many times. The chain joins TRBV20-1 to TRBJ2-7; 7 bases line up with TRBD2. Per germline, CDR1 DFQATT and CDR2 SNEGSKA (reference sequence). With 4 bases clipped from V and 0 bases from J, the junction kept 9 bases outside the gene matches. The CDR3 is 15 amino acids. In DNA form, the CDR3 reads TGCAGTGCTAATCCCCGGGAGGCGAGCTCCTACGAGCAGTACTTC. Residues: CSANPREASSYEQYF.

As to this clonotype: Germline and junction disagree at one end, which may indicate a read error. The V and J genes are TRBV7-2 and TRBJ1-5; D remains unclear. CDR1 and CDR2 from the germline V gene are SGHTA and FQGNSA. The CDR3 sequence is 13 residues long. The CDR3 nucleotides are TGTGCCAGCAGCTTAGGCGGAGAGGGCGTCAGGAATTTT. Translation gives CASSLGGEGVRNF. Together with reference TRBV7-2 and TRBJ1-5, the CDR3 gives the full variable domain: GAGVSQSPSNKVTEKGKDVELRCDPISGHTALYWYRQSLGQGLEFLIYFQGNSAPDKSGLPSDRFSAERTGGSVSTLTIQRTQQEDSAVYLCASSLGGEGVRNFGDGTRLSIL.

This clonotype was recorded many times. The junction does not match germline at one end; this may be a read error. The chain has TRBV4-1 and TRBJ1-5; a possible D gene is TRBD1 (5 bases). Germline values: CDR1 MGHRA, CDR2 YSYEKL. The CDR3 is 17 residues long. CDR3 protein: CASSQTLRGRSNQPQNF. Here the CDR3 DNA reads TGCGCCAGCAGCCAAACCTTAAGGGGCAGGAGCAATCAGCCCCAGAATTTT.

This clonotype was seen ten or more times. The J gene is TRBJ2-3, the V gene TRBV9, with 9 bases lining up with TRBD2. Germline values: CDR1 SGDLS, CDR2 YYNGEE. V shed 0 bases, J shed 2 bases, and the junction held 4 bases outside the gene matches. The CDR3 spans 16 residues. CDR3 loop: CASSVVASGDTDTQYF. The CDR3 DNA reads TGTGCCAGCAGCGTAGTTGCTAGCGGGGACACAGATACGCAGTATTTT.

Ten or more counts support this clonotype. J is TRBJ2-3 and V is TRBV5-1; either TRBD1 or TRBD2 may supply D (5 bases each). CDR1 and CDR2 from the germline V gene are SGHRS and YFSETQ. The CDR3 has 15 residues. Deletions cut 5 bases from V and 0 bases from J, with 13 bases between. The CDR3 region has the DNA TGCGCCAGCAGGCTGGTTGGGGGTAGCACAGATACGCAGTATTTT. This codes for CASRLVGGSTDTQYF.

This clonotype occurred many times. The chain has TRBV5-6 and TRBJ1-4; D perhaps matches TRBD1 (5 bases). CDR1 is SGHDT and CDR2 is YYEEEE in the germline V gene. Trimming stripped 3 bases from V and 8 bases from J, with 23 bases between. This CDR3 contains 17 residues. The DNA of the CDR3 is TGTGCCAGCAGCTCGGAGGGTGGTGCCAGGGAGCTCGAAAAACTGTTTTTT. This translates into CASSSEGGARELEKLFF.

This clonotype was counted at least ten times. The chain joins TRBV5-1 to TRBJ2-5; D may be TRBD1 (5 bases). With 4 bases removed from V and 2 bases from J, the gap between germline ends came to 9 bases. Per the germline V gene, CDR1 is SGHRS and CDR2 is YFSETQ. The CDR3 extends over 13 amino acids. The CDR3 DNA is TGCGCCAGCAGCACACAGGCACAAGAGACCCAGTACTTC. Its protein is CASSTQAQETQYF.

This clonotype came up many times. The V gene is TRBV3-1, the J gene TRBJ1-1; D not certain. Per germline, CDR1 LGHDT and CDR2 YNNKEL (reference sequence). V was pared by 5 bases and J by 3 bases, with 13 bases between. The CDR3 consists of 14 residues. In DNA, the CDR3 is TGTGCCAGCAGCGATGGACCTGGGGACACTGAAGCTTTCTTT. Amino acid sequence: CASSDGPGDTEAFF.